The 8 T cell receptor beta chains below were found in one sample sequenced in a study of blood T cell repertoires in COVID-19. Produced via immunoSEQ multiplex PCR; TCRdb's table is partial and in-frame only. The table includes roughly 100,000 clones, approximately 82% detected once. The sample was peripheral blood. These receptors all come from a man in his 70s with acute or convalescent COVID-19.

V usage is TRBV7-8 and J usage is TRBJ2-1; D perhaps matches TRBD1 (6 bases). The CDR3 loop spans 15 amino acids. Germline loops: CDR1 SGHVS, CDR2 FQNEAQ. Trimming removed 5 bases from V and 1 base from J, with 12 bases in between. The CDR3 DNA follows: TGTGCCAGCAGCCAGGACAGTGCTTCCTACAATGAGCAGTTCTTC. It translates to CASSQDSASYNEQFF.

The gene calls are TRBV28 and TRBJ2-1; D gene uncertain. Trimming removed 5 bases at V and 6 bases at J, with 14 bases between. In germline, CDR1 is MDHEN, CDR2 SYDVKM. The CDR3 is 14 residues long. Written as DNA, the CDR3 is TGTGCCAGCAGTCCTACCCGTCGCGGCAATGAGCAGTTCTTC. Translated: CASSPTRRGNEQFF. Based on the CDR3 plus reference TRBV28 and TRBJ2-1, the full variable domain is DVKVTQSSRYLVKRTGEKVFLECVQDMDHENMFWYRQDPGLGLRLIYFSYDVKMKEKGDIPEGYSVSREKKERFSLILESASTNQTSMYLCASSPTRRGNEQFFGPGTRLTVL.

The chain links TRBV5-5 to TRBJ2-2; D uncertain. V lost 4 bases and J lost 1, with 2 bases in between. Germline V gives CDR1 SGHKS, CDR2 YYEKEE (reference sequence). There are 12 residues in the CDR3. In nucleotides, the CDR3 is TGTGCCAGCAGCCGGAACACCGGGGAGCTGTTTTTT. Amino acids: CASSRNTGELFF. The full variable domain, in which reference TRBV5-5 and TRBJ2-2 provide the parts outside the CDR3, is DAGVTQSPTHLIKTRGQQVTLRCSPISGHKSVSWYQQVLGQGPQFIFQYYEKEERGRGNFPDRFSARQFPNYSSELNVNALLLGDSALYLCASSRNTGELFFGEGSRLTVL.

The chain is built from TRBV12-3 or TRBV12-4 and TRBJ2-1; D may be TRBD2 (5 bases). The V gene lost 2 bases and the J gene lost 8 bases, with 10 bases spanning the gap. CDR3 length equals 13 residues. The CDR3 region has the DNA TGTGCCAGCAGTTTAAGACTACCCGATGAGCAGTTCTTC. It yields the protein CASSLRLPDEQFF.

The CDR3 loop is CASSRWPGTNEKLFF. CDR3 sequence (DNA): TGTGCCAGCAGCCGTTGGCCAGGCACTAATGAAAAACTGTTTTTT. J is TRBJ1-4 and V is TRBV11-2; D is unclear. Looked up from germline, CDR1 is SGHAT and CDR2 is FQNNGV. V lost 5 bases, J lost 2 bases, and 12 bases lay in between. The CDR3 has 15 amino acids.

V is TRBV18 and J is TRBJ1-1, with TRBD1 matching 7 bases. The junction had 7 bases not matched to a gene; V was cut back by 5 bases and J by 4 bases. The CDR3 covers 14 residues. Germline loops: CDR1 KGHSH, CDR2 LQKENI. This CDR3 reads CASSYRQGGTEAFF. DNA of the CDR3: TGTGCCAGCTCATATAGACAGGGTGGCACTGAAGCTTTCTTT.

The genes are TRBV5-1 and TRBJ1-5; D gene uncertain. Trimming shortened V by 2 bases and J by 4 bases, and 13 bases separated the two germline ends. The CDR3 runs to 15 residues. CDR1 is SGHRS and CDR2 is YFSETQ in the germline V gene. The DNA for the CDR3 is TGCGCCAGCAGCTTTGGAACAAGCGGGAATCAGCCCCAGCATTTT. Amino acid sequence: CASSFGTSGNQPQHF.

The chain links TRBV15 to TRBJ2-2; maybe TRBD1 (6 bases). CDR1 and CDR2 (germline): LNHNV, YYDKDF (reference sequence). This CDR3 has 17 amino acids. Trimming stripped 3 bases from V and 0 bases from J, with 14 bases between. CDR3 sequence: CATSRGPQGSNTGELFF. In DNA, the CDR3 is TGTGCCACCAGCAGGGGTCCACAGGGATCGAACACCGGGGAGCTGTTTTTT. The full variable domain, its missing parts supplied by reference TRBV15 and TRBJ2-2, is DAMVIQNPRYQVTQFGKPVTLSCSQTLNHNVMYWYQQKSSQAPKLLFHYYDKDFNNEADTPDNFQSRRPNTSFCFLDIRSPGLGDTAMYLCATSRGPQGSNTGELFFGEGSRLTVL.